Listed below are T cell receptor beta chains from one sample, sequenced in a study of technical replicates of blood from a few donors. Sequencing was performed with immunoSEQ multiplex PCR; in TCRdb, only in-frame clones are kept and a portion is missing. Of roughly 80,000 clones listed, roughly 91% are singletons. Source material: T cells isolated from PBMCs. The source is a human donor in good health. Both conserved end residues are part of each CDR3. The D gene is left open where the match is weak. A row's size may be missing; if present it is once, few, many or a size class.

v_call	clone_size	j_call	d_call	cdr3_nt	cdr3_aa
TRBV10-3	.	TRBJ1-5	.	TGTGCCATCAGTGACGGGTCCTTTGCGCCCCAGCATTTT	CAISDGSFAPQHF
TRBV2	.	TRBJ1-1	TRBD1	TGTGCCAGCAGCACCCCCGGGACAGGGGGCACTGAAGCTTTCTTT	CASSTPGTGGTEAFF
TRBV30	few	TRBJ1-5	.	TGTGCCTGGAGTGTACAGGGAGATCAGCCCCAGCATTTT	CAWSVQGDQPQHF
TRBV19	.	TRBJ2-7	.	TGTGCCAGTAGTATGTACAGTCGTACCTACGAGCAGTACTTC	CASSMYSRTYEQYF
TRBV5-1	.	TRBJ2-3	TRBD2	TGCGCCAGCAGCTTGGGAGCGGGGGGCCGATTCGATACGCAGTATTTT	CASSLGAGGRFDTQYF
TRBV5-1	.	TRBJ2-7	TRBD1	TGCGCCAGCAGCTTGGAGGGACAGGAGCAGTACTTC	CASSLEGQEQYF
TRBV4-1	.	TRBJ2-1	TRBD2	TGCGCCAGCAGCTTGGGGGGGGGACGCAGCTCCTACAATGAGCAGTTCTTC	CASSLGGGRSSYNEQFF
TRBV10-3	.	TRBJ1-1	.	TGTGCCATCAGTGAGTCGGGGGGAGGCCCTGAAGCTTTCTTT	CAISESGGGPEAFF
TRBV30	.	TRBJ1-2	TRBD1	TGTGCCTGGACCACAACGGGGACAGGGGATGGCTACACCTTC	CAWTTTGTGDGYTF
TRBV6-5	.	TRBJ2-3	.	TGTGCCAGCAGTTACTCCGTAAGCACAGATACGCAGTATTTT	CASSYSVSTDTQYF
TRBV11-1	.	TRBJ1-2	.	TGTGCCAGCAGCTTAACAGGGAGGGATGGCTACACCTTC	CASSLTGRDGYTF
TRBV27	.	TRBJ1-4	.	TGTGCCAGCATGCCTATTCTGCAGGCCGTTAATGAAAAACTGTTTTTT	CASMPILQAVNEKLFF
TRBV29-1	.	TRBJ2-4	.	TGCAGCGTTTCGGGAGAGGGCAAAAACATTCAGTACTTC	CSVSGEGKNIQYF
TRBV2	.	TRBJ2-1	TRBD2	TGTGCCAGCAATGGAAACGCGGGGGGTAATGAGCAGTTCTTC	CASNGNAGGNEQFF
TRBV4-1	.	TRBJ1-1	.	TGCGCCAGCACCAAAGGAACAGTGAACACTGAAGCTTTCTTT	CASTKGTVNTEAFF
TRBV15	.	TRBJ1-2	.	TGTGCCACCAGCAGGCAGTCCGATAACTATGGCTACACCTTC	CATSRQSDNYGYTF
TRBV6-5	.	TRBJ2-3	.	TGTGCCAGCACCGGGTCGTCTGATACGCAGTATTTT	CASTGSSDTQYF
TRBV2	once	TRBJ2-3	.	TGTGCCAGCCGCGACACCTCCACAGATACGCAGTATTTT	CASRDTSTDTQYF
TRBV5-4	.	TRBJ2-1	.	TGTGCCAGCAGCCTCAGGGGTATGTCCTACAATGAGCAGTTCTTC	CASSLRGMSYNEQFF
TRBV19	.	TRBJ2-7	TRBD2	TGTGCCAGTAGTGTGGGACTAGCGGGGACCTACGAGCAGTACTTC	CASSVGLAGTYEQYF
TRBV7-9	.	TRBJ1-2	TRBD1	TGTGCCAGCAGCTTACCACCGGACAGGGGGGGGTATTCGAATGGCTACACCTTC	CASSLPPDRGGYSNGYTF
TRBV29-1	.	TRBJ2-5	.	TGCAGCGTTGCTTCGGAGGGAGAGACCCAGTACTTC	CSVASEGETQYF
TRBV18	.	TRBJ2-5	.	TGTGCCAGCTCACCCCGACCCGGGGGTCAAGAGACCCAGTACTTC	CASSPRPGGQETQYF
TRBV5-4	.	TRBJ1-2	.	TGTGCCAGCAGCTCAGATGGGACAAACCCGTATGGCTACACCTTC	CASSSDGTNPYGYTF
TRBV7-6	.	TRBJ2-7	TRBD2	TGTGCCAGCAGTATCTTCCCGGGACTAGCGGGAGAGGATGACGAGCAGTACTTC	CASSIFPGLAGEDDEQYF
TRBV5-1	.	TRBJ2-7	TRBD2	TGCGCCAGCAGCTTCGGGGTGGGCGGGAGGGCCTACGAGCAGTACTTC	CASSFGVGGRAYEQYF
TRBV27	.	TRBJ2-7	.	TGTGCCAGCAGTTTAGGGCCTCCCACCTACGAGCAGTACTTC	CASSLGPPTYEQYF
TRBV5-5	.	TRBJ2-5	TRBD2	TGTGCCAGCAGCTGGAGGACTAGCGGGGGGGAAGAGACCCAGTACTTC	CASSWRTSGGEETQYF
TRBV6-5	.	TRBJ1-1	.	TGTGCCAGCAGTTACAGCGGGGGGGGCGTAGACACTGAAGCTTTCTTT	CASSYSGGGVDTEAFF
TRBV5-1	.	TRBJ2-5	TRBD1	TGCGCCAGCAGCTTGGCGTCAGGGGGTGCGGACCAAGAGACCCAGTACTTC	CASSLASGGADQETQYF
TRBV19	once	TRBJ1-1	.	TGTGCCAGTAGTATAGATAGGGGGTTGAACACTGAAGCTTTCTTT	CASSIDRGLNTEAFF
TRBV2	.	TRBJ2-1	.	TGTGCCAGCAGTGAACGGGTCTACAATGAGCAGTTCTTC	CASSERVYNEQFF
TRBV28	.	TRBJ2-7	TRBD2	TGTGCCAGCAGTTTAGGGACTAGCGTGGGCTACGAGCAGTACTTC	CASSLGTSVGYEQYF
TRBV6-5	once	TRBJ2-7	.	TGTGCCAGCAGTTACTCTAGGAGCGATCAGTACTTC	CASSYSRSDQYF
TRBV6-5	once	TRBJ2-3	TRBD2	TGTGCCAGCAGTCCACGCGGGAGAGGGGATACGCAGTATTTT	CASSPRGRGDTQYF
TRBV29-1	.	TRBJ2-7	.	TGCAGCGTTGATGGGGGACAATTCAGTGCCTACGAGCAGTACTTC	CSVDGGQFSAYEQYF
TRBV27	.	TRBJ2-1	.	TGTGCCAGCAGTTTAAATCGCGACAGATACTACAATGAGCAGTTCTTC	CASSLNRDRYYNEQFF
TRBV15	once	TRBJ1-1	TRBD1	TGTGCCACCAGCAGAGCGGGACAGGGGGCGGGCACTGAAGCTTTCTTT	CATSRAGQGAGTEAFF
TRBV10-2	.	TRBJ2-7	TRBD1	TGCGCCAGCAGCGAACCGGGACAGGGACCGTCTGGTGAGCAGTACTTC	CASSEPGQGPSGEQYF
TRBV5-1	.	TRBJ2-1	TRBD2	TGCGCCAGCAGCTTGGTCTTAATGGGAAGCGGGAGCTCCTACAATGAGCAGTTCTTC	CASSLVLMGSGSSYNEQFF
TRBV2	.	TRBJ1-4	.	TGTGCCAGCAGTGAGCGAGCATCGAAAGAAAAACTGTTTTTT	CASSERASKEKLFF
TRBV19	.	TRBJ2-7	.	TGTGCCAGTAGCTATGGGCAAACCAGCTCCTACGAGCAGTACTTC	CASSYGQTSSYEQYF
TRBV5-1	.	TRBJ1-1	TRBD1	TGCGCCAGCAGCTTGGGACAGGGTGCATTCGCTTTCTTT	CASSLGQGAFAFF
TRBV7-9	.	TRBJ2-7	TRBD1	TGTGCCAGCAGCCCGAGACAGGGCTACGAGCAGTACTTC	CASSPRQGYEQYF
TRBV29-1	.	TRBJ2-1	TRBD1	TGCAGCGTTGTGGGACAGGTAACCTACAATGAGCAGTTCTTC	CSVVGQVTYNEQFF
TRBV9	.	TRBJ2-1	.	TGTGCCAGCAGCGGGCACGAGCAGTTCTTC	CASSGHEQFF
TRBV9	.	TRBJ1-2	TRBD1	TGTGCCAGCAGCGCACAACAGGGGGCGGGGAGCTATGGCTACACCTTC	CASSAQQGAGSYGYTF
TRBV7-9	.	TRBJ2-2	.	TGTGCCAGCAGCCTGGGGGAGGCCGGGGAGCTGTTTTTT	CASSLGEAGELFF
TRBV11-2	.	TRBJ1-4	TRBD1	TGTGCCAGCAGGCAAATACAGGGGAGGTTCGAAAAACTGTTTTTT	CASRQIQGRFEKLFF
TRBV6-1	once	TRBJ1-2	.	TGTGCCAGCAGTGCGACAATAAACTATGGCTACACCTTC	CASSATINYGYTF